The clone carrying this T cell receptor beta chain has only a few counts. This sample is drawn from a study of blood T cell repertoires in COVID-19. Across the study: Spain, Italy and the United States supplied samples that represented acute and convalescent COVID-19.

Only in-frame clones appear in the TCRdb table, and some are missing; sequencing was by immunoSEQ multiplex PCR. The sample shows a few hundred thousand clones, over 75% of them seen only once. The V gene end was trimmed by 2 bases and the J gene end by 7 bases; junction bases not matched to a gene: 4. Germline CDR1 is LNHNV and CDR2 is YYDKDF (reference sequence). This CDR3 region has 15 residues. V and J are TRBV15 and TRBJ1-6, with 8 bases that match TRBD1. The TCR sequence derives from a woman aged 55-75 years with acute or convalescent COVID-19. The sample taken for sequencing was peripheral blood. In DNA form, the CDR3 reads TGTGCCACCAGCAGACGACAGGGGCAAAATTCACCCCTCCACTTT. Translation: CATSRRQGQNSPLHF.